These 17 T cell receptor beta chains were sequenced from one sample in a study of cytomegalovirus exposure and HLA in healthy donors. Sequenced by immunoSEQ multiplex PCR; TCRdb stores in-frame clones only, minus some. The sample holds about 140,000 clones, around four fifths seen once. Sample: PBMCs. The receptors come from a woman in her 30s in good health and CMV-seronegative.

V and J are TRBV2 and TRBJ2-3; weak D call: TRBD1 (6 bases). Trimming removed 6 bases at V and 0 bases at J, with 10 bases between. Germline values: CDR1 SNHLY, CDR2 FYNNEI. CDR3 length equals 14 residues. For the CDR3, the DNA is TGTGCCAGCAGCTGGGACATTAGCACAGATACGCAGTATTTT. It codes for CASSWDISTDTQYF.

The chain combines TRBV7-2 with TRBJ1-2, with 7 bases aligning to TRBD1. Trimming removed 3 bases from V and 8 bases from J; junction bases left unmatched: 18. The CDR3 consists of 17 residues. Per germline, CDR1 SGHTA and CDR2 FQGNSA. CDR3 loop: CASSFRTGGEGVRGYTF. The CDR3 DNA reads TGTGCCAGCAGCTTTCGGACAGGTGGCGAGGGGGTTAGGGGCTACACCTTC.

The V gene is TRBV5-6, the J gene TRBJ2-1; perhaps TRBD2 as D (6 bases). The germline V gene has CDR1 SGHDT and CDR2 YYEEEE. The V end was cut by 0 bases, the J end by 0 bases, with 10 bases between. CDR3 length: 16 residues. The CDR3 DNA follows: TGTGCCAGCAGCTTGGGACTCGGGAGCTCCTACAATGAGCAGTTCTTC. It translates to CASSLGLGSSYNEQFF.

The rearrangement links TRBV9 to TRBJ2-3; 10 bases line up with TRBD2. The germline gives CDR1 SGDLS, CDR2 YYNGEE. This CDR3 has 16 residues. Losses at the gene ends were 4 bases for V and 8 bases for J; bases not matched to a gene: 13. The CDR3 spells CASSQFTSGAWGTQYF. Written as DNA, the CDR3 is TGTGCCAGCAGCCAATTTACTAGCGGGGCGTGGGGTACGCAGTATTTT.

The chain has TRBV28 and TRBJ1-4, with D possibly matching TRBD1 (5 bases). V lost 11 bases, J lost 4 bases, and 14 bases lay in between. The CDR3 has 13 residues. The germline CDR1 and CDR2 sequences are MDHEN and SYDVKM. Here the CDR3 DNA reads TGTGCCGTGCGGAGGGGACTTAATGAAAAACTGTTTTTT. Amino acid sequence: CAVRRGLNEKLFF.

The chain has TRBV2 and TRBJ1-1; D is unclear. The CDR3 consists of 13 residues. The V gene's germline CDR1 is SNHLY and CDR2 FYNNEI. V was clipped by 6 bases and J by 2 bases, with 10 bases between them. The CDR3 here is CASSSRGNTEAFF. The CDR3, as DNA: TGTGCCAGCAGCTCCCGCGGTAACACTGAAGCTTTCTTT. Looking up the rest from reference TRBV2 and TRBJ1-1 gives the full variable domain: EPEVTQTPSHQVTQMGQEVILRCVPISNHLYFYWYRQILGQKVEFLVSFYNNEISEKSEIFDDQFSVERPDGSNFTLKIRSTKLEDSAMYFCASSSRGNTEAFFGQGTRLTVV.

The V call is TRBV19, the J call TRBJ2-5; D might be TRBD1 (6 bases). Trimming removed 9 bases at V and 1 base at J, with 12 bases between. The CDR3 consists of 13 residues. Per germline, CDR1 LNHDA and CDR2 SQIVND (reference sequence). CDR3 residues: CASSGQFQETQYF. The CDR3 DNA is TGTGCCAGCAGTGGACAGTTCCAAGAGACCCAGTACTTC.

This clone is a singleton in its sample. The chain uses TRBV4-1 and TRBJ1-5; D uncertain. Between the trimmed V and J ends, which lost 3 bases and 7 bases, there was a span of 13 bases. This CDR3 has 14 amino acids. The germline V gene encodes CDR1 MGHRA and CDR2 YSYEKL. CDR3 nucleotides: TGCGCCAGCAGCCAGGACGGGGTTATACAGCCCCAGCATTTT. This translates into CASSQDGVIQPQHF.

The rearrangement uses TRBV6-6 and TRBJ2-3; D is ambiguous. The CDR3 is 13 residues long. V lost 0 bases, J lost 8 bases, and 9 bases lay in between. Germline CDR1 MNHNY, CDR2 SVGAGI (reference sequence). This CDR3 reads CASSYSPEATQYF. For the CDR3, the DNA is TGTGCCAGCAGTTACTCTCCCGAGGCTACGCAGTATTTT.

The chain joins TRBV4-2 to TRBJ2-1, with 11 bases fitting TRBD2. Germline CDR1 reads LGHNA; CDR2 reads YNFKEQ. The J segment lost 8 bases and the V segment lost 0 bases, leaving 6 bases of the junction unmatched. This CDR3 is built from 16 residues. This chain's CDR3 is CASSQDIGSGRDEQFF. DNA of the CDR3: TGTGCCAGCAGCCAAGATATAGGTAGCGGGAGGGATGAGCAGTTCTTC.

The rearrangement joins TRBV27 to TRBJ2-1, with 7 bases identical to TRBD1. Germline lookup yields CDR1 MNHEY and CDR2 SMNVEV (reference sequence). V lost 3 bases to trimming and J lost 4 bases; unmatched junction nucleotides: 6. The CDR3 runs to 15 residues. In DNA, the CDR3 is TGTGCCAGCAGTTTGAGGGGGCGCGGTTACAATGAGCAGTTCTTC. Amino acids: CASSLRGRGYNEQFF.

The rearrangement joins TRBV7-8 to TRBJ2-7, with D perhaps matching TRBD2 (6 bases). CDR3 length: 14 residues. Trimming stripped 5 bases from V and 2 bases from J, with 13 bases between. Germline values: CDR1 SGHVS, CDR2 FQNEAQ. CDR3 bases: TGTGCCAGCAGCCCCGATTCGGGAGCCTACGAGCAGTACTTC. Amino acid sequence: CASSPDSGAYEQYF.

The rearrangement joins TRBV27 to TRBJ1-6, with 8 bases that match TRBD1. In germline, CDR1 is MNHEY, CDR2 SMNVEV (reference sequence). The CDR3 has 15 amino acids. Unmatched junction bases numbered 7, after V lost 5 bases and J lost 7 bases. This CDR3 reads CASSNPGTGNSPLHF. The CDR3 DNA is TGTGCCAGCAGTAACCCCGGGACAGGAAATTCACCCCTCCACTTT.

The rearrangement links TRBV5-1 to TRBJ1-6; D is perhaps TRBD1 (5 bases). Trimming cost V 4 bases and J 7 bases, with 15 bases left between them. CDR1 and CDR2 from the germline V gene are SGHRS and YFSETQ. The CDR3 runs to 15 residues. The CDR3 loop is CASSNGGKGNSPLHF. The CDR3 nucleotides read TGCGCCAGCAGCAATGGGGGGAAAGGAAATTCACCCCTCCACTTT.

The CDR3 loop reads CASSSHRGSEKLFF. Written as DNA, the CDR3 is TGTGCCAGCAGCTCACACAGGGGTAGTGAAAAACTGTTTTTT. The chain recombines TRBV7-9 with TRBJ1-4; 7 bases match TRBD1. The J segment lost 7 bases and the V segment lost 4 bases, leaving 6 bases of the junction unmatched. Germline V gene lookup returns CDR1 SEHNR and CDR2 FQNEAQ (reference sequence). The CDR3 contains 14 residues. Using reference TRBV7-9 and TRBJ1-4 for the parts outside the CDR3, the full variable domain is DTGVSQNPRHKITKRGQNVTFRCDPISEHNRLYWYRQTLGQGPEFLTYFQNEAQLEKSRLLSDRFSAERPKGSFSTLEIQRTEQGDSAMYLCASSSHRGSEKLFFGSGTQLSVL.

V gene TRBV7-2 combines with J gene TRBJ2-3; 10 bases are a match to TRBD1. V shed 5 bases and J 3 bases; nucleotides not matched to a gene: 8. Germline lookup yields CDR1 SGHTA and CDR2 FQGNSA. The CDR3 totals 16 residues. For the CDR3, the DNA is TGTGCCAGCAGCCCTTATGGACAGGGGGTAACAGATACGCAGTATTTT. Translating gives CASSPYGQGVTDTQYF.

This clone appeared a few times. J is TRBJ1-4 and V is TRBV5-1; D unclear. The V and J ends lost 3 bases and 4 bases respectively, with 10 bases between them. CDR1 and CDR2 from the germline V gene are SGHRS and YFSETQ. This CDR3 has 14 amino acids. As DNA, the CDR3 is TGCGCCAGCAGCTCGGGATGGAATAATGAAAAACTGTTTTTT. It specifies CASSSGWNNEKLFF. Full variable domain (remainder filled in from reference TRBV5-1 and TRBJ1-4): KAGVTQTPRYLIKTRGQQVTLSCSPISGHRSVSWYQQTPGQGLQFLFEYFSETQRNKGNFPGRFSGRQFSNSRSEMNVSTLELGDSALYLCASSSGWNNEKLFFGSGTQLSVL.